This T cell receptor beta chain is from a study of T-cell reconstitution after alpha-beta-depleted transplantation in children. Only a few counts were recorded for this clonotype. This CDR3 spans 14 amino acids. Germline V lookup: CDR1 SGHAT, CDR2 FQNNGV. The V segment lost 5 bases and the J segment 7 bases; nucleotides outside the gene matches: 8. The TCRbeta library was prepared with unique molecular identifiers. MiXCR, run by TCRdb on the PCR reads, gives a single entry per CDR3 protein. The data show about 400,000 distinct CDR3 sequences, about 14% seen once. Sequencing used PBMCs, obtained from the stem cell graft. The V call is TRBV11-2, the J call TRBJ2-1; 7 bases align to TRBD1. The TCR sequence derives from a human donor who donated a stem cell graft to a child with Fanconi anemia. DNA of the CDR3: TGTGCCAGCAGCCTGACAGGGTTCAAGAATGAGCAGTTCTTC. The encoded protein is CASSLTGFKNEQFF.